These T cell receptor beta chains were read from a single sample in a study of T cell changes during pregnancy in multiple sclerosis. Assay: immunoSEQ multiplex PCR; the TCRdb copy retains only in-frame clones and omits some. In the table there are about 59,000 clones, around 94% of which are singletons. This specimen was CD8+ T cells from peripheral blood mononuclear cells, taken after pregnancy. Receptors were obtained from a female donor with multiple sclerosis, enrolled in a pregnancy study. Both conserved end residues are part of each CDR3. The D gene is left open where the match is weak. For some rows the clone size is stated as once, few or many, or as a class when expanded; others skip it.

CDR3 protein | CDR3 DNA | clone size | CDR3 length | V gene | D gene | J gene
CAWSWTGGGEQFF | TGTGCCTGGAGTTGGACAGGGGGAGGTGAGCAGTTCTTC | NA | 13 | TRBV30 | TRBD1 | TRBJ2-1
CASSLDPGTGTYEQYF | TGTGCCAGCAGCTTAGATCCCGGGACAGGGACCTACGAGCAGTACTTC | NA | 16 | TRBV7-6 | TRBD1 | TRBJ2-7
CAWTKLVYNEQFF | TGTGCCTGGACGAAACTAGTTTACAATGAGCAGTTCTTC | NA | 13 | TRBV30 | NA | TRBJ2-1
CASSSRDTGYYEQYF | TGTGCCAGCAGCTCCCGGGACACGGGATACTACGAGCAGTACTTC | NA | 15 | TRBV5-5 | NA | TRBJ2-7
CAISEAGGVDEQFF | TGTGCCATCAGTGAGGCGGGAGGCGTCGATGAGCAGTTCTTC | NA | 14 | TRBV10-3 | TRBD2 | TRBJ2-1
CASSLDSHARPQHF | TGCGCCAGCAGCTTGGACAGCCACGCACGGCCCCAGCATTTT | NA | 14 | TRBV5-1 | NA | TRBJ1-5
CASSLASGNAYEQYF | TGTGCCAGCAGCTTAGCTAGCGGGAATGCCTACGAGCAGTACTTC | NA | 15 | TRBV7-6 | TRBD2 | TRBJ2-7
CASSSRSGDRGTDTQYF | TGTGCCAGCAGCTCCCGGAGCGGGGACAGGGGAACAGATACGCAGTATTTT | NA | 17 | TRBV5-4 | TRBD1 | TRBJ2-3
CASSANGELFF | TGTGCCAGTAGTGCGAACGGGGAGCTGTTTTTT | NA | 11 | TRBV19 | NA | TRBJ2-2
CASSHGSPGLAWDTQYF | TGTGCCAGCAGCCATGGCTCCCCGGGACTAGCGTGGGATACGCAGTATTTT | NA | 17 | TRBV14 | TRBD2 | TRBJ2-3
CASSSLHTQGIGGYTF | TGTGCCAGCAGTTCCCTGCACACACAGGGGATTGGGGGCTACACCTTC | NA | 16 | TRBV6-6 | TRBD1 | TRBJ1-2
CASSIDLGQGAYEQYF | TGTGCCAGTAGTATAGACTTGGGACAGGGGGCCTACGAGCAGTACTTC | NA | 16 | TRBV19 | TRBD1 | TRBJ2-7
CAWKPLQRTEAFF | TGTGCCTGGAAACCCTTACAGAGAACTGAAGCTTTCTTT | NA | 13 | TRBV30 | NA | TRBJ1-1
CASSELRTSNEQFF | TGTGCCAGCAGTGAACTTAGGACAAGTAATGAGCAGTTCTTC | NA | 14 | TRBV25-1 | NA | TRBJ2-1
CASSEWGGHAGELFF | TGTGCCAGCAGTGAATGGGGGGGGCACGCCGGGGAGCTGTTTTTT | once | 15 | TRBV25-1 | NA | TRBJ2-2
CASSYNRDRDPYEQYF | TGTGCCAGCAGTTACAACCGGGACAGGGACCCCTACGAGCAGTACTTC | NA | 16 | TRBV6-5 | TRBD1 | TRBJ2-7
CASSPWTSGTTDTQYF | TGTGCCAGCAGCCCCTGGACTAGCGGGACCACAGATACGCAGTATTTT | NA | 16 | TRBV5-6 | TRBD2 | TRBJ2-3
CASRPGQPYGYTF | TGTGCCAGCCGGCCGGGACAGCCTTATGGCTACACCTTC | NA | 13 | TRBV27 | TRBD1 | TRBJ1-2
CASSEEKGGVGYEQYF | TGTGCCAGCAGTGAGGAGAAGGGAGGGGTAGGTTACGAGCAGTACTTC | NA | 16 | TRBV2 | TRBD2 | TRBJ2-7
CASSFRLTSYNEQFF | TGTGCCAGCAGCTTCAGATTAACCTCCTACAATGAGCAGTTCTTC | NA | 15 | TRBV7-7 | NA | TRBJ2-1
CASSPAGQSYEQYF | TGTGCCAGCAGCCCAGCGGGCCAGTCCTACGAGCAGTACTTC | NA | 14 | TRBV7-2 | NA | TRBJ2-7
CASSFGGQGNEQFF | TGTGCCAGCAGCTTCGGCGGACAGGGCAATGAGCAGTTCTTC | NA | 14 | TRBV11-2 | TRBD1 | TRBJ2-1
CSVEDNSGNTIYF | TGCAGCGTCGAGGACAACTCTGGAAACACCATATATTTT | NA | 13 | TRBV29-1 | NA | TRBJ1-3
CASSLYGLAGDEQFF | TGTGCCAGCAGTTTATACGGGCTAGCGGGAGATGAGCAGTTCTTC | NA | 15 | TRBV27 | TRBD2 | TRBJ2-1
CATSSPDRDGLYNEQFF | TGTGCCACCAGCTCACCAGACAGGGATGGGCTATACAATGAGCAGTTCTTC | NA | 17 | TRBV15 | TRBD1 | TRBJ2-1
CASSVDRGGDGYTF | TGTGCCAGCAGTGTTGACAGGGGCGGGGATGGCTACACCTTC | NA | 14 | TRBV28 | TRBD1 | TRBJ1-2
CASSQDRAGPYNEQFF | TGTGCCAGCAGCCAAGATCGAGCGGGCCCCTACAATGAGCAGTTCTTC | NA | 16 | TRBV4-2 | NA | TRBJ2-1
CSVESEQGDGYTF | TGCAGCGTTGAGTCGGAACAGGGTGATGGCTACACCTTC | NA | 13 | TRBV29-1 | NA | TRBJ1-2
CASSILGDEQYF | TGTGCCAGTAGTATTTTGGGAGACGAGCAGTACTTC | NA | 12 | TRBV19 | NA | TRBJ2-7
CASSQVGLWGEQYF | TGTGCCAGCAGCCAAGTAGGACTTTGGGGAGAGCAGTACTTC | NA | 14 | TRBV14 | NA | TRBJ2-7
CASSVGGLHGDEQYF | TGTGCCAGCAGCGTAGGGGGACTCCACGGAGACGAGCAGTACTTC | NA | 15 | TRBV9 | NA | TRBJ2-7
CASSLYGEGNTEAFF | TGTGCCAGCAGCTTGTACGGGGAAGGGAACACTGAAGCTTTCTTT | NA | 15 | TRBV5-6 | NA | TRBJ1-1
CASSVANGEQFF | TGTGCCAGCAGCGTAGCTAACGGTGAGCAGTTCTTC | NA | 12 | TRBV9 | NA | TRBJ2-1
CASSQQGYDQPQHF | TGCGCCAGCAGCCAGCAGGGCTACGATCAGCCCCAGCATTTT | NA | 14 | TRBV4-1 | NA | TRBJ1-5
CASGLPLRGGYTF | TGTGCCAGCGGTTTACCCTTAAGGGGTGGCTACACCTTC | NA | 13 | TRBV27 | NA | TRBJ1-2
CASSRDQGSYEQYF | TGTGCCAGCAGTCGAGACCAGGGTTCCTACGAGCAGTACTTC | NA | 14 | TRBV7-6 | NA | TRBJ2-7
CASSQSGDSYEQYF | TGCGCCAGCAGCCAGTCCGGGGACTCCTACGAGCAGTACTTC | NA | 14 | TRBV4-1 | NA | TRBJ2-7
CASSLIGTGYEQYF | TGTGCCAGCAGCTTAATAGGGACAGGCTACGAGCAGTACTTC | NA | 14 | TRBV7-9 | TRBD1 | TRBJ2-7
CASSQAVPGGNEQFF | TGCGCCAGCAGCCAGGCCGTCCCGGGAGGCAATGAGCAGTTCTTC | NA | 15 | TRBV4-1 | TRBD2 | TRBJ2-1
CASSAKTVEYDSYNEQFF | TGCGCCAGCAGCGCCAAGACTGTTGAATATGACTCCTACAATGAGCAGTTCTTC | NA | 18 | TRBV5-1 | NA | TRBJ2-1
CASSPSGQGTTGELFF | TGCGCCAGCAGCCCCTCGGGACAGGGTACCACCGGGGAGCTGTTTTTT | NA | 16 | TRBV5-1 | TRBD1 | TRBJ2-2
CASGGVGGGHEQFF | TGTGCCAGCGGGGGGGTGGGGGGAGGCCATGAGCAGTTCTTC | NA | 14 | TRBV27 | TRBD2 | TRBJ2-1
CASSILAGAYEQYF | TGTGCCAGTAGTATACTAGCGGGAGCCTACGAGCAGTACTTC | NA | 14 | TRBV19 | TRBD2 | TRBJ2-7
CASSFRLAQDTQYF | TGCGCCAGCAGCTTTCGACTGGCACAAGATACGCAGTATTTT | NA | 14 | TRBV4-1 | NA | TRBJ2-3
CASSPTGGAGGRGQYF | TGTGCCAGCAGCCCCACAGGCGGGGCGGGAGGACGCGGGCAGTACTTC | NA | 16 | TRBV9 | TRBD2 | TRBJ2-7
CASSLDGQGVNGYTF | TGTGCCAGCAGCTTAGACGGACAGGGTGTCAATGGCTACACCTTC | NA | 15 | TRBV7-9 | TRBD1 | TRBJ1-2
CASSVETNEQFF | TGTGCCAGCAGCGTAGAAACAAATGAGCAGTTCTTC | NA | 12 | TRBV9 | NA | TRBJ2-1
CASSPGGGSNQPQHF | TGTGCCAGCAGCCCCGGCGGGGGGTCCAATCAGCCCCAGCATTTT | NA | 15 | TRBV7-8 | NA | TRBJ1-5
CASSGGGEQFF | TGTGCCAGCAGTGGGGGGGGTGAGCAGTTCTTC | NA | 11 | TRBV25-1 | TRBD2 | TRBJ2-1